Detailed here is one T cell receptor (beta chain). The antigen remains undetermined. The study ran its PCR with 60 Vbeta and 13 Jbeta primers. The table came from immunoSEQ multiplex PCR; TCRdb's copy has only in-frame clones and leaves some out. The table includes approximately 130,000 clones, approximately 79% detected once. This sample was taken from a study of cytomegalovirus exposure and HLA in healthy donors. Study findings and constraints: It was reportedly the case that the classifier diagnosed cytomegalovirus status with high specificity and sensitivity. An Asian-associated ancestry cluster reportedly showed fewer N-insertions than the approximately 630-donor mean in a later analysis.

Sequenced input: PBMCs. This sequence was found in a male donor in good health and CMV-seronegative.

The CDR3 DNA is TGCAGCGTCGCCGGACAGTCGAACACCGGGGAGCTGTTTTTT. The encoded protein is CSVAGQSNTGELFF. The V gene is TRBV29-1, the J gene TRBJ2-2; TRBD1 is a possible D gene (6 bases). Germline assignment: CDR1 SQVTM and CDR2 ANQGSEA. V lost 6 bases to trimming and J lost 0 bases, with 11 bases between them. CDR3 length: 14 residues.